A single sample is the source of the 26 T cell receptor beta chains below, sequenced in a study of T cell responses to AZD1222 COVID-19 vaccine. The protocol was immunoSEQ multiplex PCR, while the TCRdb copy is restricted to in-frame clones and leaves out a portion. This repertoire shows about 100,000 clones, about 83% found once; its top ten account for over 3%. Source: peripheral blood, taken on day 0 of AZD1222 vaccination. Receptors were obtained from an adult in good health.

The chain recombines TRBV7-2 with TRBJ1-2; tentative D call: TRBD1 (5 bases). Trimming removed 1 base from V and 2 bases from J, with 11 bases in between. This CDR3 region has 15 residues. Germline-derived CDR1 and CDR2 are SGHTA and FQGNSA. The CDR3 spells CASSLEGVANYGYTF. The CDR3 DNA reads TGTGCCAGCAGCTTAGAAGGGGTGGCCAACTATGGCTACACCTTC.

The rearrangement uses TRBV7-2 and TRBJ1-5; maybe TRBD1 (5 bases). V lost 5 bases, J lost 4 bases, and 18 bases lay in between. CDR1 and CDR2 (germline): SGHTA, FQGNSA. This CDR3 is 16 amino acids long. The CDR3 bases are TGTGCCAGCAGCCCCTTTGGGGGAAGGGGAAATCAGCCCCAGCATTTT. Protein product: CASSPFGGRGNQPQHF.

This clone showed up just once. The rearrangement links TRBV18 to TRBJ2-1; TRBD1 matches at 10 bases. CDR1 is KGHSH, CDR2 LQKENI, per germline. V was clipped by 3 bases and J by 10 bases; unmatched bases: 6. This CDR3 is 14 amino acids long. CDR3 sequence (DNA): TGTGCCAGCTCACCGGGACAGGGGTTCGACGAGCAGTTCTTC. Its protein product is CASSPGQGFDEQFF.

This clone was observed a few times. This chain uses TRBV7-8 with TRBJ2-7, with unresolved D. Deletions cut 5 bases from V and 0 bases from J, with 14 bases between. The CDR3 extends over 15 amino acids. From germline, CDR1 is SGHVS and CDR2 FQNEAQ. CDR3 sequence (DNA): TGTGCCAGCAGCCACAGAAGAATTTACTCCTACGAGCAGTACTTC. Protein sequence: CASSHRRIYSYEQYF.

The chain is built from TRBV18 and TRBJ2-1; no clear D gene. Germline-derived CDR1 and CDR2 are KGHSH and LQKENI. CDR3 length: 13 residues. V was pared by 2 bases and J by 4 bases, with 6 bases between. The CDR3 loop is CASSPNYYNEQFF. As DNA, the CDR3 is TGTGCCAGCTCACCAAACTATTACAATGAGCAGTTCTTC. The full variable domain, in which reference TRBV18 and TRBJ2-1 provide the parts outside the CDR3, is NAGVMQNPRHLVRRRGQEARLRCSPMKGHSHVYWYRQLPEEGLKFMVYLQKENIIDESGMPKERFSAEFPKEGPSILRIQQVVRGDSAAYFCASSPNYYNEQFFGPGTRLTVL.

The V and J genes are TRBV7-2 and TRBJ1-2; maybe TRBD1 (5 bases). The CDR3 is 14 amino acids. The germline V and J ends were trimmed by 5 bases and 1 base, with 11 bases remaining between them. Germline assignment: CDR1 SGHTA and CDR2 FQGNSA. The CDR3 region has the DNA TGTGCCAGCAGCGGGGGACCTAATAACTATGGCTACACCTTC. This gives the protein CASSGGPNNYGYTF.

This chain's CDR3 is CAWSIGAPGHQPQHF. In nucleotides, the CDR3 is TGTGCCTGGAGCATTGGGGCGCCGGGGCATCAGCCCCAGCATTTT. The V gene is TRBV30, the J gene TRBJ1-5, with D possibly being TRBD1 (5 bases). V gave up 3 bases and J gave up 5 bases, with 17 bases separating them. Per germline, CDR1 GTSNPN and CDR2 SVGIG (reference sequence). The CDR3 sequence is 15 residues long.

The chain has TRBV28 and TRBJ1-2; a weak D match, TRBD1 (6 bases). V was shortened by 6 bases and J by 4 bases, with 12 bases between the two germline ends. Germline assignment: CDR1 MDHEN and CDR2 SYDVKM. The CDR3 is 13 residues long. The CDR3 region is CASRHRDGYGYTF. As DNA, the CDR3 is TGTGCCAGCAGGCACAGGGACGGCTATGGCTACACCTTC.

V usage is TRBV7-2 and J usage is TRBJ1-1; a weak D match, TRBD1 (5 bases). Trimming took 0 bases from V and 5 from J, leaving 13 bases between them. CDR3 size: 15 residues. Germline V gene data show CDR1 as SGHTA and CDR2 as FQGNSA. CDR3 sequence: CASSLAGDMRTEAFF. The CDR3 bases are TGTGCCAGCAGCTTAGCGGGGGATATGCGGACTGAAGCTTTCTTT.

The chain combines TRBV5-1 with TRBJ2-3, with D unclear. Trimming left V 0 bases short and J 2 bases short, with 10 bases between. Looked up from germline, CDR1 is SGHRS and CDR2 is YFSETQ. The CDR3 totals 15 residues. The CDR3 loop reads CASSLDTGPTDTQYF. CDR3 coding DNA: TGCGCCAGCAGCTTGGATACGGGCCCCACAGATACGCAGTATTTT.

The CDR3 DNA sequence: TGTGCCAGCAGTTACCCTAGACAGGGGGCGAGAGGAGAGACCCAGTACTTC. Its protein is CASSYPRQGARGETQYF. The chain uses TRBV6-2 or TRBV6-3 and TRBJ2-5, with 10 bases fitting TRBD1. V lost 2 bases to trimming and J lost 4 bases; unmatched junction nucleotides: 10. Germline assignment: CDR1 MNHEY and CDR2 SVGEGT. The CDR3 runs 17 residues.

The CDR3 here is CASSGLTGVWSGYTF. For the CDR3, the DNA is TGTGCCAGCAGTGGGTTAACAGGGGTCTGGAGCGGCTACACCTTC. This chain links TRBV2 with TRBJ1-2; 7 nucleotides match TRBD1. V lost 4 bases to trimming and J lost 8 bases; unmatched junction nucleotides: 13. Germline CDR1 SNHLY, CDR2 FYNNEI. The CDR3 totals 15 residues.

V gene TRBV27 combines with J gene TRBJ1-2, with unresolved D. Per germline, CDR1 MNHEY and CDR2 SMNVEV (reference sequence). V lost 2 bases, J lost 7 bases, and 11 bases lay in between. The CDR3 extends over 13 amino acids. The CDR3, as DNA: TGTGCCAGCAGTTTAAATTGGTCAGGTGGCTACACCTTC. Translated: CASSLNWSGGYTF.

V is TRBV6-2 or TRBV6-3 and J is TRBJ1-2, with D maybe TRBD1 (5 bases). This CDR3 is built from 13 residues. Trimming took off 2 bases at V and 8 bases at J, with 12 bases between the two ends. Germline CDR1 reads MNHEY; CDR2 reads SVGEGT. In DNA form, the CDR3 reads TGTGCCAGCAGTTACGAAGGGGTGAGCGGCTACACCTTC. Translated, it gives CASSYEGVSGYTF.

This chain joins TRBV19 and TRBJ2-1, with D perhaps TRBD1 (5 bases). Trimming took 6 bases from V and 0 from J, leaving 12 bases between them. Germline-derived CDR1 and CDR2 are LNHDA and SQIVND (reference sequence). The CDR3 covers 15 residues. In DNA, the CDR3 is TGTGCCAGTAGCGTGGACATCAGCTCCTACAATGAGCAGTTCTTC. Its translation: CASSVDISSYNEQFF.

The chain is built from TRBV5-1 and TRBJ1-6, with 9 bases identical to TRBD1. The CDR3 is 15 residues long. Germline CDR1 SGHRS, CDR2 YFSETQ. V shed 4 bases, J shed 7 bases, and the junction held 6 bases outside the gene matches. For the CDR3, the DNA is TGCGCCAGCAGCCAAGGAGACAGGGGGAATTCACCCCTCCACTTT. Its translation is CASSQGDRGNSPLHF.

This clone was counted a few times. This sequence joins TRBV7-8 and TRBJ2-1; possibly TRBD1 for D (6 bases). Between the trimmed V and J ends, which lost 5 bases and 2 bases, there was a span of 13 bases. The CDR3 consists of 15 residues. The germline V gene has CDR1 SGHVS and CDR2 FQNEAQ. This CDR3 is CASSRTGYTYNEQFF. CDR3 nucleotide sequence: TGTGCCAGCAGCCGTACAGGGTATACCTACAATGAGCAGTTCTTC.

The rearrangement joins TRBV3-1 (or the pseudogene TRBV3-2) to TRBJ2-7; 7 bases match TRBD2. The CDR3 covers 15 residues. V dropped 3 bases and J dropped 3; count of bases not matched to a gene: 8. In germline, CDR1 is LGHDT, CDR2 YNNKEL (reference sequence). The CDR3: CASSQGRASGYEQYF. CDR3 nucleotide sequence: TGTGCCAGCAGCCAGGGGAGGGCATCGGGCTACGAGCAGTACTTC.

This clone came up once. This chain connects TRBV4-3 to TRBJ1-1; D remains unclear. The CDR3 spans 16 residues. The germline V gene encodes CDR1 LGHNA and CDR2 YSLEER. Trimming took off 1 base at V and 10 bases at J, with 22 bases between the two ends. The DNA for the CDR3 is TGCGCCAGCAGCCAAGGACGTGCAGGACCAACCCGGGCAGCTTTCTTT. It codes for CASSQGRAGPTRAAFF.

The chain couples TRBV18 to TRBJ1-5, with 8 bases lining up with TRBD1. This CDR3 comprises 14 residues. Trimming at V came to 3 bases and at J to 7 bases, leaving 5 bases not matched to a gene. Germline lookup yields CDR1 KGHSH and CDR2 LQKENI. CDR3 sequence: CASSPGQVDQPQHF. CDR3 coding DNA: TGTGCCAGCTCACCGGGACAGGTCGACCAGCCCCAGCATTTT. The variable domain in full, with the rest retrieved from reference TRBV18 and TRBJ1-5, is NAGVMQNPRHLVRRRGQEARLRCSPMKGHSHVYWYRQLPEEGLKFMVYLQKENIIDESGMPKERFSAEFPKEGPSILRIQQVVRGDSAAYFCASSPGQVDQPQHFGDGTRLSIL.

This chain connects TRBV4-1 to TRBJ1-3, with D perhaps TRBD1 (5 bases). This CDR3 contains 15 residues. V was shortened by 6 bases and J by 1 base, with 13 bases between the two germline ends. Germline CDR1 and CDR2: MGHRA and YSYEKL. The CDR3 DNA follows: TGCGCCAGCAGTGAAGGGGAGATTTCTGGAAACACCATATATTTT. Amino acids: CASSEGEISGNTIYF.

CDR3 residues: CASTPGGGGNQPQHF. CDR3 DNA: TGTGCCAGCACCCCCGGGGGAGGAGGTAATCAGCCCCAGCATTTT. The chain couples TRBV6-2 or TRBV6-3 to TRBJ1-5, with D possibly matching TRBD1 (5 bases). This CDR3 spans 15 amino acids. Germline assignment: CDR1 MNHEY and CDR2 SVGEGT. The ends were cut back, 7 bases at V and 4 bases at J, with 17 bases in the middle.

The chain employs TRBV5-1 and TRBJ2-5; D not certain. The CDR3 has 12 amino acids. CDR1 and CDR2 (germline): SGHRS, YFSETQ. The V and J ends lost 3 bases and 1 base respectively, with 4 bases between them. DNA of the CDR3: TGCGCCAGCAGCTCTTCCCAAGAGACCCAGTACTTC. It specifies CASSSSQETQYF.

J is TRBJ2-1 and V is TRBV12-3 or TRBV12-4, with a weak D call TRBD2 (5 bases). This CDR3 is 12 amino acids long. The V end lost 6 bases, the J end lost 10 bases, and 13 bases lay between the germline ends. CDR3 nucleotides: TGTGCCAGCAGCCGCGGGTCCCGGGAGCAGTTCTTC. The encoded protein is CASSRGSREQFF.

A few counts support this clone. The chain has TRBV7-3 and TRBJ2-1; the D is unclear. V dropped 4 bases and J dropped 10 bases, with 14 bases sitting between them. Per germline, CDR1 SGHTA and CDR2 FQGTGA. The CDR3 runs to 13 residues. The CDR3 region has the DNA TGTGCCAGCAGCTCACCCCCCCTCGCAGAGCAGTTCTTC. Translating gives CASSSPPLAEQFF.

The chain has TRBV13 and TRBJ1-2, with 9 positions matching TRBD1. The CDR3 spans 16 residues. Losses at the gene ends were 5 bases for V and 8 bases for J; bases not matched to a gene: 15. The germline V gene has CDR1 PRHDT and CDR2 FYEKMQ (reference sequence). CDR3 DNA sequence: TGTGCCAGCAGCCCCGACCTCCGGGACAGGGTCGAAGGCTACACCTTC. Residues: CASSPDLRDRVEGYTF.